This TCR beta chain derives from a study of blood T cell repertoires in COVID-19. Method: immunoSEQ multiplex PCR; TCRdb's copy keeps in-frame clones and lacks some. In the table there are around 250,000 clones, roughly 90% of which are singletons. The CDR3 sequence is 14 residues long. V was clipped by 1 base and J by 7 bases, with 10 bases between them. Germline assignment: CDR1 MNHEY and CDR2 SMNVEV (reference sequence). Followed longitudinally, the Seattle patients had been enrolled during active infection. V and J are TRBV27 and TRBJ1-4; D not resolved. The sequenced sample consisted of peripheral blood. The receptor comes from an older woman with COVID-19, enrolled during active disease. CDR3 sequence: CASSLFRGGEKLFF. As DNA, the CDR3 is TGTGCCAGCAGTTTATTTCGAGGAGGTGAAAAACTGTTTTTT.